This TCR beta chain was identified in a study of cytomegalovirus exposure and HLA in healthy donors. In its sample, this clone was seen once. The CDR3 runs 13 residues. Germline V gives CDR1 SGHRS, CDR2 YFSETQ. The V end was cut by 5 bases, the J end by 1 base, with 9 bases between. Vbeta (60) and Jbeta (13) primers were used in the PCR. Data came from immunoSEQ multiplex PCR; TCRdb stores just in-frame clones and leaves some out. The sample lists about 130,000 clones, just over 75% occurring once. The sample was PBMCs. The source is a woman between 50 and 59 years old in good health and CMV-seronegative. V is TRBV5-1 and J is TRBJ2-5; D possibly corresponds to TRBD1 (5 bases). The CDR3 loop reads CASRDILQETQYF. The CDR3 coding sequence is TGCGCCAGCAGGGACATACTCCAAGAGACCCAGTACTTC.